Sequencing of this T cell receptor beta chain was carried out in a study of Ad26.COV2.S vaccination and SARS-CoV-2 variants. Study-wide context: Each vaccinee took Ad26.COV2.S intramuscularly, once or twice 56 days apart. General study points: Overall T cell responses may have been underestimated by the analyses of TCR breadth and depth. Spike-specific TCR breadth was greater in vaccine than placebo recipients.

As for treatment: approximately 18 received Ad26.COV2.S at low or high dose, single or two shots; about five received placebo; per-sample allocation not given. Sampling happened 63 days after the first vaccine or placebo injection. This adult donor, from Boston, was 18-55 years old. Details on this clone: The antigen is undetermined.

Produced via immunoSEQ multiplex PCR; TCRdb's table is partial and in-frame only. The sample yields 300,000 to 400,000 clones, around 87% seen once. The sample was peripheral blood, taken in a trial of Ad26.COV2.S vaccine versus placebo. This receptor was taken from a person aged 18-65 years who received the Ad26.COV2.S COVID-19 vaccine or a placebo.

The CDR3 loop is CASSLGLREGYTF. The CDR3 coding sequence is TGTGCCAGCAGTTTAGGGCTCAGAGAGGGCTACACCTTC. The chain combines TRBV12-3 or TRBV12-4 with TRBJ1-2; no clear D gene. V lost 1 base and J 8 bases, leaving 11 bases between the germline ends. The CDR3 totals 13 residues.